This T cell receptor beta chain was recovered during a study of shared clonotypes between healthy human individuals. CDR3 length: 15 amino acids. Trimming removed 0 bases at V and 6 bases at J, with 15 bases between. CDR1 and CDR2 (germline): SGHRS, YFSETQ. TCRdb's table, derived via immunoSEQ multiplex PCR, lists solely in-frame clones and lacks some. The sample comprises over 2 million clones, around 92% of which are singletons, and approximately 0.4% rests with the top ten. Study-level findings and limits: Naive CD4 clonotypes were shared across a few donors at roughly 4.6%. When compared with the clonotypes that were shared by all four sorted-subset donors, the non-shared clonotypes turned out to have lower generation probabilities.

Worth noting for this clone: The antigen is undetermined.

The chain joins TRBV5-1 to TRBJ1-1, with D uncertain. Material for sequencing was naive CD4+ T cells from PBMCs. Sample subset: CD45RA+ positively selected. The receptor was derived from a young man in good health. Some clones in this sample may be carry-over from other donors' samples. This CDR3 reads CASSLAPSVDAEAFF. The DNA of the CDR3 is TGCGCCAGCAGCTTGGCCCCATCGGTTGATGCTGAAGCTTTCTTT.